This TCR beta chain stems from a study of T cells in Graves' hyperthyroidism and ophthalmopathy. RNA transcripts served as the template for amplifying TCR beta CDR3 regions. First-round RT-PCR of the TCR CDR3 relied on the HTBI primer set. TCRdb re-analysed the multiplex PCR reads in MiXCR, keeping a single row per CDR3 protein. The profile shows roughly 400,000 distinct CDR3 sequences, around 15% of them singletons. This clonotype showed up many times. From germline, CDR1 is MNHNS and CDR2 SASEGT. Trimming at V came to 5 bases and at J to 5 bases, leaving 6 bases not matched to a gene. The CDR3 totals 14 residues.

The source material was blood. The rearrangement links TRBV6-1 to TRBJ1-2; TRBD1 matches at 9 bases. The clonotype originates from a man aged 45 to 65 with Graves' ophthalmopathy. This chain's CDR3 is CASSYLDRGYGYTF. CDR3 DNA: TGTGCCAGCAGTTACCTGGACAGGGGTTATGGCTACACCTTC.